This T cell receptor beta chain was sequenced in a study of graft-versus-host responses after intestinal transplantation. The assay was immunoSEQ multiplex PCR, and TCRdb's table has in-frame clones only and misses some. Here the sample spans 85,000 to 100,000 clones, roughly 91% being singletons. The V and J ends lost 5 bases and 5 bases, in that order; junction bases with no gene match: 4. The length of the CDR3 is 13 residues. Per the germline V gene, CDR1 is LNHDA and CDR2 is SQIVND (reference sequence). In regard to this clone: As yet, its antigen is unknown.

This chain uses TRBV19 with TRBJ1-1; 8 bases fit TRBD1. This TCR came from a human donor who received an intestinal transplant. Here the sequenced sample was unstimulated CD8+ T cells sorted from spleen or lymph node cells, taken before intestinal transplant. The CDR3 DNA reads TGTGCCAGTAGTGCCGACAGGGGAACTGAAGCTTTCTTT. Translating gives CASSADRGTEAFF.